The clone carrying this T cell receptor (beta chain) was recorded at least ten times. Its antigen is currently unknown. CDR1 and CDR2 (germline): SGHRS, YFSETQ. With 3 bases removed from V and 4 bases from J, the gap between germline ends came to 11 bases. The CDR3 consists of 15 residues. The data belong to a study of neurological immune-mediated disorders. MiXCR, applied by TCRdb to the 5' RACE reads, yields one record per CDR3 protein. The data contain 27,000 or so distinct CDR3 sequences, more than 20% of them seen just once; the ten biggest clones take up around 15%. The study, taken as a whole, reports: TCR-beta repertoires seemed private in all groups, with no expanded CDR3 amino acid sequences shared.

Healthy controls were blood bank volunteers in Maryland, USA. Unsorted libraries came from 2 million PBMCs stored at -80 °C. Sequences were obtained from PBMCs. The chain is built from TRBV5-1 and TRBJ2-6; the D gene is possibly TRBD1 (5 bases). The clonotype comes from a woman aged 60 to 75 in good health. The CDR3 DNA sequence: TGCGCCAGCAGCTCACAGGTTACCGGGGCCAACGTCCTGACTTTC. Its protein is CASSSQVTGANVLTF.